This TCR beta chain appears in the sequencing data of a study of blood T cell repertoires in COVID-19. The data were produced by immunoSEQ multiplex PCR, yet TCRdb's version contains in-frame clones alone and is incomplete. The sample holds under 450,000 clones; approximately 90% are singletons and the top ten take roughly an eighth. V shed 5 bases, J shed 6 bases, and the junction held 8 bases outside the gene matches. Germline lookup yields CDR1 SGHAT and CDR2 FQNNGV. CDR3 length: 14 amino acids. The sequenced sample consisted of peripheral blood. The chain recombines TRBV11-2 with TRBJ2-3; 7 bases line up with TRBD2. The TCR was taken from a woman aged 50 to 60 with COVID-19, enrolled during active disease. Here the CDR3 reads CASSRGVGGDTQYF. Written as DNA, the CDR3 is TGTGCCAGCAGCCGGGGGGTCGGCGGCGATACGCAGTATTTT.